The rows below give T cell receptor beta chains drawn from one sample of a study of T cells in Graves' hyperthyroidism and ophthalmopathy. One entry per CDR3 protein, called by TCRdb with MiXCR from the multiplex PCR reads. The table records a few hundred thousand distinct CDR3 sequences, around 14% of them present only once. The specimen was blood. The receptors shown here come from a woman aged 18-29 years with Graves' hyperthyroidism that later progressed to Graves' ophthalmopathy. The CDR3 runs from the conserved cysteine through the conserved F or W. The order of the fields is V gene, J gene, clone size, CDR3 protein. Not all rows give a size; the values are once, few, many and, for expanded clones, a class.

TRBV10-3	TRBJ1-2	once	CAISEEAEEEGYGYTF
TRBV28	TRBJ1-4	many	CATLLGQGGKLFF
TRBV12-3/TRBV12-4	TRBJ2-1	many	CASSAQRRGTYNEQFF
TRBV6-6	TRBJ1-6	few	CASSYRETYNSPLHF
TRBV7-8	TRBJ2-3	many	CASSLALKHTDTQYF
TRBV12-3/TRBV12-4	TRBJ2-7	many	CASSLGAQSYEQYF
TRBV11-2	TRBJ2-3	many	CASSLAWGRAGTDTQYF
TRBV3-1	TRBJ2-5	many	CASSQTFNTAGRRETQYF
TRBV20-1	TRBJ2-7	many	CSAISSETGPYEQYF
TRBV6-6	TRBJ2-2	NA	CASSYLRSESTGELFF
TRBV7-2	TRBJ2-1	many	CASSLSGGNNEQFF
TRBV20-1	TRBJ2-1	many	CSARRTGENEQFF
TRBV27	TRBJ2-2	NA	CASTAGQHLGELFF
TRBV7-6	TRBJ2-1	few	CASSLEPAGYNEQFF
TRBV20-1	TRBJ2-7	many	CSARDRGSEQYF
TRBV20-1	TRBJ1-5	many	CSARKVTVLNQPQHF
TRBV20-1	TRBJ2-7	many	CSARKAGAIHEQYF
TRBV6-1	TRBJ2-7	many	CASKVGASGGPGEQYF
TRBV4-1	TRBJ1-3	few	CASSQGPGNTIYF
TRBV6-6	TRBJ2-1	many	CASSYPGGRNEQFF
TRBV25-1	TRBJ1-6	NA	CASSGIWGGGDFLHF
TRBV5-1	TRBJ2-7	few	CASSPTGFYEQYF
TRBV28	TRBJ1-5	many	CASSLSKSNSNQPQHF
TRBV20-1	TRBJ1-6	NA	CSARSSESANSPLHF
TRBV12-3/TRBV12-4	TRBJ2-3	many	CASSLLVRNTDTQYF
TRBV2	TRBJ2-3	many	CASSAVFRGRRDTQYF
TRBV25-1	TRBJ2-5	few	CASSGIRVGQETQYF
TRBV7-6	TRBJ2-3	NA	CASSLADGVNTDTQYF
TRBV28	TRBJ2-5	NA	CASSLLPSGRQETQYF
TRBV6-5	TRBJ1-2	NA	CASSYSGEWGYGYTF
TRBV6-5	TRBJ2-2	few	CASSYNLETGELFF
TRBV24-1	TRBJ2-2	NA	CATRWGGGDLTGELFF
TRBV20-1	TRBJ1-1	many	CSAKGGTEAFF
TRBV7-9	TRBJ2-5	many	CASSSSAGGQETQYF
TRBV20-1	TRBJ2-1	NA	CSVSRGSSYNEQFF
TRBV13	TRBJ2-7	NA	CASSLWLARVKGYEQYF
TRBV12-3/TRBV12-4	TRBJ1-5	few	CASSLGGTLNQPQHF
TRBV4-1	TRBJ1-6	NA	CASSQVIQPNSPLHF
TRBV19	TRBJ2-2	few	CASSWDAPGANTGELFF
TRBV4-3	TRBJ2-7	NA	CASSQERQGSREQYF
TRBV2	TRBJ2-5	NA	CASSLGMKTQYF
TRBV30	TRBJ2-4	many	CAWSLGTGENIQYF
TRBV9	TRBJ1-6	few	CASSARQGSASPLHF
TRBV27	TRBJ2-1	many	CASSFSRRRDRDGRLSLQFF
TRBV20-1	TRBJ2-1	many	CSAETGTSGRNEQFF